The 14 T cell receptor beta chains presented below share a single source sample, sequenced in a study of shared clonotypes between healthy human individuals. Profiling relied on immunoSEQ multiplex PCR, and the TCRdb table lists in-frame clones only, not all of them. The sample lists about 2.3 million clones; under 95% were seen once. What was sequenced was naive CD4+ T cells from PBMCs. Indicated subset: CD45RA+ positively selected. These receptors were collected from a young man in good health. Some clones in this sample may be carry-over from other donors' samples.

CDR3 residues: CASSQPAGGPPYEQYF. CDR3 DNA sequence: TGTGCCAGCAGCCAGCCAGCGGGTGGACCCCCCTACGAGCAGTACTTC. The chain is built from TRBV7-2 and TRBJ2-7; D possibly corresponds to TRBD2 (6 bases). The V and J ends lost 5 bases and 2 bases respectively, with 19 bases between them. The CDR3 has 16 amino acids. Germline V gene data show CDR1 as SGHTA and CDR2 as FQGNSA.

As to this clone: An end of the junction does not agree with germline; a read error may underlie this. The chain recombines TRBV7-8 with TRBJ2-7; D assignment may be TRBD1 or TRBD2 (6 bases each). Per the germline V gene, CDR1 is SGHVS and CDR2 is FQNEAQ. The CDR3 contains 17 residues. The CDR3, as DNA: TGTGCCAGCAGCTTAGCGCTAAACGGGGGCGATACCTACAAGCAGTACTTC. Amino acids: CASSLALNGGDTYKQYF.

The rearrangement links TRBV7-2 to TRBJ2-1; TRBD2 matches at 10 bases. Germline loops: CDR1 SGHTA, CDR2 FQGNSA. V lost 5 bases and J lost 7; bases outside the gene matches: 11. The CDR3 is 16 amino acids. CDR3 sequence: CASSARLLAGRNEQFF. The CDR3 DNA reads TGTGCCAGCAGCGCGAGATTACTAGCGGGAAGAAATGAGCAGTTCTTC.

V is TRBV11-2 and J is TRBJ2-7; D is ambiguous. CDR3 length equals 15 residues. The germline V gene has CDR1 SGHAT and CDR2 FQNNGV. V was shortened by 3 bases and J by 0 bases, with 12 bases between the two germline ends. The CDR3 DNA reads as TGTGCCAGCAGCTTGAGTCTCGGTAGCTCCTACGAGCAGTACTTC. Translated, it gives CASSLSLGSSYEQYF.

The chain carries TRBV5-4 and TRBJ2-3; D possibly corresponds to TRBD2 (6 bases). CDR1 is SGHNT and CDR2 is YYREEE in the germline V gene (reference sequence). The V end lost 3 bases, the J end lost 5 bases, and 16 bases lay between the germline ends. This CDR3 comprises 15 residues. CDR3 nucleotide sequence: TGTGCCAGCAGCTCACGCGGGGTTTCAGAAGATACGCAGTATTTT. As protein: CASSSRGVSEDTQYF.

This chain joins TRBV27 and TRBJ2-7; 7 nucleotides align to TRBD1. This CDR3 is built from 16 residues. Trimming removed 0 bases from V and 3 bases from J; junction bases left unmatched: 8. Germline loops: CDR1 MNHEY, CDR2 SMNVEV (reference sequence). CDR3 sequence (DNA): TGTGCCAGCAGTTTATCGATCGGGACAGCATACTACGAGCAGTACTTC. Protein: CASSLSIGTAYYEQYF.

V and J are TRBV19 and TRBJ1-1; no clear D. This CDR3 has 11 residues. V lost 5 bases and J lost 3, with 4 bases in between. Germline-derived CDR1 and CDR2 are LNHDA and SQIVND (reference sequence). CDR3 DNA sequence: TGTGCCAGTAGTGCGCACACTGAAGCTTTCTTT. It yields the protein CASSAHTEAFF.

The chain couples TRBV5-1 to TRBJ1-4, with D unresolved. In germline, CDR1 is SGHRS, CDR2 YFSETQ. Trimming removed 0 bases at V and 4 bases at J, with 16 bases between. This CDR3 spans 17 amino acids. This CDR3 reads CASSLALSAVSNEKLFF. Here the CDR3 DNA reads TGCGCCAGCAGCTTGGCTCTTTCGGCGGTCAGTAATGAAAAACTGTTTTTT.

The chain combines TRBV14 with TRBJ2-3; 7 nucleotides line up with TRBD2. Trimming took 0 bases from V and 6 from J; bases not matched to a gene: 18. The length of the CDR3 is 19 residues. Germline lookup yields CDR1 SGHDN and CDR2 FVKESK. The CDR3 region has the DNA TGTGCCAGCAGCCAAGAGAGAGGTGTCGTTGCGGGAGTTTCGGATACGCAGTATTTT. This sequence encodes CASSQERGVVAGVSDTQYF.

The chain joins TRBV18 to TRBJ2-2; D not resolved. V shed 3 bases and J shed 6 bases, with 17 bases lying between them. This CDR3 is built from 16 residues. Germline V gene data show CDR1 as KGHSH and CDR2 as LQKENI. CDR3 DNA sequence: TGTGCCAGCTCACCTAGACTGGAAACGGGCGCCGGGGAGCTGTTTTTT. Its translation is CASSPRLETGAGELFF.

The chain recombines TRBV11-1 with TRBJ2-1; 7 bases are a match to TRBD2. The CDR3 totals 19 residues. V gave up 4 bases and J gave up 1 base; unmatched junction bases: 16. Germline CDR1 and CDR2: SGHAT and FQDESV (reference sequence). This CDR3 reads CASSSRWILAKESYNEQFF. CDR3 DNA sequence: TGTGCCAGCAGCTCCCGTTGGATACTAGCGAAGGAGTCCTACAATGAGCAGTTCTTC.

The rearrangement links TRBV19 to TRBJ2-7; possible D gene TRBD1, 6 bases. CDR3 length: 14 residues. The V end lost 5 bases, the J end lost 3 bases, and 14 bases lay between the germline ends. Germline V gives CDR1 LNHDA, CDR2 SQIVND (reference sequence). The CDR3 nucleotides read TGTGCCAGTAGTTTTCCGGGACACTTCTACGAGCAGTACTTC. It specifies CASSFPGHFYEQYF.

Points on this clone: This CDR3 is also generated by other DNA sequences in the sample. J is TRBJ2-5 and V is TRBV5-4; 9 nucleotides align to TRBD1. V was pared by 4 bases and J by 5 bases, with 3 bases of the junction left unmatched. Germline V gives CDR1 SGHNT, CDR2 YYREEE (reference sequence). The CDR3 length is 13 residues. CDR3 nucleotide sequence: TGTGCCAGCAGCCTTGGACAGGGGGAGACCCAGTACTTC. Residues: CASSLGQGETQYF. The full variable domain, in which reference TRBV5-4 and TRBJ2-5 provide the parts outside the CDR3, is ETGVTQSPTHLIKTRGQQVTLRCSSQSGHNTVSWYQQALGQGPQFIFQYYREEENGRGNFPPRFSGLQFPNYSSELNVNALELDDSALYLCASSLGQGETQYFGPGTRLLVL.

The CDR3 nucleotides are TGTGCCAGCAGCCCGACAGGGAAGAGGATGGAGACCCAGTACTTC. It encodes CASSPTGKRMETQYF. The chain joins TRBV7-3 to TRBJ2-5; 7 bases align to TRBD1. The CDR3 spans 15 residues. Unmatched junction bases numbered 11, after V lost 5 bases and J lost 5 bases. The germline gives CDR1 SGHTA, CDR2 FQGTGA.